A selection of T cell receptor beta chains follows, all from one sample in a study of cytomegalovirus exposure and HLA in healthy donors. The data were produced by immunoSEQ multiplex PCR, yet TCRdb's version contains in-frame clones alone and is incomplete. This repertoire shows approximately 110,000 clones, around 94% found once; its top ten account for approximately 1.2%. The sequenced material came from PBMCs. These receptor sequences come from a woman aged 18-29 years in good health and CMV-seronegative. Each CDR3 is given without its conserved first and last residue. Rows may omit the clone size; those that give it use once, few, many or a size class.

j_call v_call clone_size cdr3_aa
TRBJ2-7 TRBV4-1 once ASSQGSWFLPGQGFEQY
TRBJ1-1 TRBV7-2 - ASSFKTGGSVAF
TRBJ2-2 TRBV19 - ASSSPRDRNTGELF
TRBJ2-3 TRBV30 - AWRSGGAWDTQY
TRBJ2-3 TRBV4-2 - ASSHEGGTDTQY
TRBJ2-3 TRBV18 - ASSPLAGETDTQY
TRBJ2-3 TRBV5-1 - ASSLVGGRPDTQY
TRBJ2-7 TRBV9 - ASSAQPGSDEQY
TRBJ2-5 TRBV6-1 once ASSRGRETQY
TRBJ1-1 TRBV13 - ASSLEPGQGLNTEAF
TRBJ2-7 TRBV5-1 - ASSPEGYEQY
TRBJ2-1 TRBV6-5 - ASSHWGVRLHNEQF
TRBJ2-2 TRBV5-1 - ASSLGDSTGELF
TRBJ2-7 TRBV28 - ASRLNGYEQY
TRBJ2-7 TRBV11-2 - ASSLNRGPSWEQY
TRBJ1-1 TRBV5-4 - ASSPGGNTEAF
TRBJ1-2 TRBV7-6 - ASSQLDDRNYGYT
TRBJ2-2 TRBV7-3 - ASSQTGLVPGELF
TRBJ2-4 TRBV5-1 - ASSFRGLAEAKNIQY
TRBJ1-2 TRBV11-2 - ASSPGTDYGYT
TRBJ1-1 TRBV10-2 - ASSERGYAF
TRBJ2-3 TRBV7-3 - ASSLRQAGGDTQY
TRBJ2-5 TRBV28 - ASSLPQGAFETQY
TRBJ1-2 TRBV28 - ASSFPRPRDRLALFNYGYT
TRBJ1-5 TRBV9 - ASSVSGDLGQPQH
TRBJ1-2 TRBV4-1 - ASSHGTGGQNYGYT
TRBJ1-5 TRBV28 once ASSLTSGGWRPQH
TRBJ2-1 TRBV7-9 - ASSHLATSGNEQF
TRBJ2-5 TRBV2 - ASSEDAGGPGDQY
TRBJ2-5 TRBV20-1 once SAHKGETQY
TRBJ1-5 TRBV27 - ASMGRPRNQPQH
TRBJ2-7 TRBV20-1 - SARDSGEQY
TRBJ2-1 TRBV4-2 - ASSQDLTSGGKNEQF
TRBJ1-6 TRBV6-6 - ASGLGGHNSPLH
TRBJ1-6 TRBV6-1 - ASSASQGYNSPLH
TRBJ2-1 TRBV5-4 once ASSPSEGLSYNEQF
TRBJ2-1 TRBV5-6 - ASSASLAGGAEQF